Presented here are 18 T cell receptor beta chains from one specimen sequenced in a study of graft-versus-host responses after intestinal transplantation. Produced via immunoSEQ multiplex PCR; TCRdb's table is partial and in-frame only. The table lists fewer than 150,000 clones, around 90% of them singletons. These receptors lack a known antigen. The sequenced sample was unstimulated CD4+ T cells sorted from spleen or lymph node cells, obtained before intestinal transplant. Every receptor here comes from a human donor who received an intestinal transplant.

The rearrangement joins TRBV5-1 to TRBJ2-1; the D is unclear. The CDR3 runs to 13 residues. The V gene lost 4 bases and the J gene lost 9 bases, with 14 bases spanning the gap. The germline CDR1 and CDR2 sequences are SGHRS and YFSETQ. The CDR3, as DNA: TGCGCCAGCAGCCCCGGACCGGCAAGTGAGCAGTTCTTC. It encodes CASSPGPASEQFF.

This chain connects TRBV5-1 to TRBJ1-2; 7 bases are shared with TRBD1. Germline values: CDR1 SGHRS, CDR2 YFSETQ. The V and J ends lost 0 bases and 4 bases, in that order; junction bases with no gene match: 3. CDR3 length: 14 amino acids. The CDR3 DNA follows: TGCGCCAGCAGCTTGGGGCAGGGGGTCTATGGCTACACCTTC. Its protein is CASSLGQGVYGYTF.

The chain uses TRBV6-5 and TRBJ1-2, with TRBD1 identical over 8 bases. Germline V CDR1 and CDR2: MNHEY, SVGAGI. This CDR3 spans 12 amino acids. J was trimmed by 8 bases and V by 8 bases; bases with no gene match: 7. CDR3 protein: CASLDRGEGYTF. The CDR3 nucleotides read TGTGCCAGCCTTGACAGGGGAGAGGGCTACACCTTC.

This chain connects TRBV9 to TRBJ2-3; D remains unclear. Germline CDR1 SGDLS, CDR2 YYNGEE. This CDR3 comprises 16 residues. The ends were cut back, 0 bases at V and 2 bases at J, with 13 bases in the middle. For the CDR3, the DNA is TGTGCCAGCAGCGTAGGCCTCTATTGGGTCACAGATACGCAGTATTTT. Its translation is CASSVGLYWVTDTQYF.

V is TRBV6-1 and J is TRBJ1-1; D is uncertain. The V end lost 6 bases, the J end lost 2 bases, and 10 bases lay between the germline ends. The germline V gene encodes CDR1 MNHNS and CDR2 SASEGT. The CDR3 has 13 residues. The CDR3 sequence: CASSKTPNTEAFF. The CDR3 DNA follows: TGTGCCAGCAGCAAGACCCCCAACACTGAAGCTTTCTTT.

The V call is TRBV2, the J call TRBJ1-5; D unclear. Trimming took off 6 bases at V and 2 bases at J, with 14 bases between the two ends. This CDR3 is built from 15 residues. Germline CDR1 and CDR2: SNHLY and FYNNEI. The CDR3: CASSHDGPGNQPQHF. CDR3 coding DNA: TGTGCCAGCAGCCACGACGGACCTGGCAATCAGCCCCAGCATTTT.

V gene TRBV18 combines with J gene TRBJ1-1; the D is unclear. V was clipped by 6 bases and J by 5 bases, with 19 bases between them. Germline-derived CDR1 and CDR2 are KGHSH and LQKENI. The CDR3 consists of 15 residues. DNA for the CDR3: TGTGCCAGCTCCCCAAACAACCTCCCGGGGACTGAAGCTTTCTTT. It translates to CASSPNNLPGTEAFF. Full variable domain (rest looked up from reference TRBV18 and TRBJ1-1): NAGVMQNPRHLVRRRGQEARLRCSPMKGHSHVYWYRQLPEEGLKFMVYLQKENIIDESGMPKERFSAEFPKEGPSILRIQQVVRGDSAAYFCASSPNNLPGTEAFFGQGTRLTVV.

Details on this clone: Different DNA sequences within this sample yield the same CDR3. CDR3 coding DNA: TGCGCCAGCAGTGAGAGCAATCAGCCCCAGCATTTT. It codes for CASSESNQPQHF. The rearrangement links TRBV10-1 to TRBJ1-5; D is undetermined. V was shortened by 2 bases and J by 1 base, with 0 bases between the two germline ends. Germline CDR1 and CDR2: WNHNN and SYGVQD (reference sequence). This CDR3 region has 12 residues.

The chain joins TRBV5-1 to TRBJ2-5, with 14 bases fitting TRBD2. The CDR3 extends over 15 amino acids. Germline CDR1 and CDR2: SGHRS and YFSETQ. Losses at the gene ends were 4 bases for V and 5 bases for J; bases not matched to a gene: 4. The DNA of the CDR3 is TGCGCCAGCAGCAAAGGACTAGCGGGGGGTGAGACCCAGTACTTC. This codes for CASSKGLAGGETQYF.

Only one count was recorded for this clone. The germline gene is not matched at one end of the junction; a read error may be the cause. J is TRBJ1-2 and V is TRBV6-1; D is unclear. The CDR3 runs 10 residues. Germline lookup yields CDR1 MNHNS and CDR2 SASEGT. Here the CDR3 DNA reads TGTGTCAGCAGAAAGGAAGGCTACACCTTC. Translated, it gives CVSRKEGYTF.

V gene TRBV10-3 combines with J gene TRBJ1-3; 7 bases align to TRBD1. The CDR3 contains 15 residues. Losses at the gene ends were 2 bases for V and 3 bases for J; bases not matched to a gene: 4. In germline, CDR1 is ENHRY, CDR2 SYGVKD. The CDR3: CAISEEGGFGNTIYF. The CDR3 DNA is TGTGCCATCAGTGAGGAAGGGGGCTTTGGAAACACCATATATTTT.

This chain joins TRBV5-4 and TRBJ2-3; 8 positions agree with TRBD1. This CDR3 spans 14 amino acids. The V gene's germline CDR1 is SGHNT and CDR2 YYREEE (reference sequence). V shed 7 bases and J 2 bases; nucleotides not matched to a gene: 6. The CDR3: CASRRDRPTDTQYF. Written as DNA, the CDR3 is TGTGCCAGCCGCCGGGACAGGCCCACAGATACGCAGTATTTT. Combining the CDR3 with reference TRBV5-4 and TRBJ2-3 gives the whole variable domain ETGVTQSPTHLIKTRGQQVTLRCSSQSGHNTVSWYQQALGQGPQFIFQYYREEENGRGNFPPRFSGLQFPNYSSELNVNALELDDSALYLCASRRDRPTDTQYFGPGTRLTVL.

This chain uses TRBV18 with TRBJ2-7; D might be TRBD1 or TRBD2, each matching 5 bases. CDR1 and CDR2 (germline): KGHSH, LQKENI. The CDR3 runs to 15 residues. Trimming took off 2 bases at V and 6 bases at J, with 17 bases between the two ends. CDR3 in DNA: TGTGCCAGCTCACCATTACCGGGACCTTCCGTCGAGCAGTACTTC. Its protein product is CASSPLPGPSVEQYF.

CDR3 sequence: CAWSVRGVLQPQHF. CDR3 DNA sequence: TGTGCCTGGAGTGTACGGGGCGTACTTCAGCCCCAGCATTTT. The rearrangement uses TRBV30 and TRBJ1-5, with a tentative D call TRBD1 (5 bases). Trimming took off 0 bases at V and 6 bases at J, with 12 bases between the two ends. CDR3 size: 14 residues. Germline V gene data show CDR1 as GTSNPN and CDR2 as SVGIG (reference sequence).

CDR3 residues: CASALEGAWETQYF. In DNA form, the CDR3 reads TGTGCTAGTGCCCTGGAGGGGGCTTGGGAGACCCAGTACTTC. The chain couples TRBV12-5 to TRBJ2-5; D possibly corresponds to TRBD1 (7 bases). The length of the CDR3 is 14 residues. Deletions cut 7 bases from V and 5 bases from J, with 17 bases between. In germline, CDR1 is LGHNT, CDR2 FRNRAP.

This clone was detected once. The gene calls are TRBV7-9 and TRBJ2-7; TRBD1 agrees at 8 bases. The CDR3 loop spans 13 amino acids. V lost 3 bases and J lost 4; bases outside the gene matches: 2. In germline, CDR1 is SEHNR, CDR2 FQNEAQ (reference sequence). Written as DNA, the CDR3 is TGTGCCAGCAGCTTGGGGACAGGTTACGAGCAGTACTTC. Translation gives CASSLGTGYEQYF.

V is TRBV2 and J is TRBJ2-2; possible D gene TRBD2, 6 bases. Trimming took off 4 bases at V and 1 base at J, with 10 bases between the two ends. Germline CDR1 SNHLY, CDR2 FYNNEI. CDR3 length: 15 residues. CDR3: CASSVKGLNTGELFF. The CDR3 nucleotides are TGTGCCAGCAGTGTTAAGGGACTGAACACCGGGGAGCTGTTTTTT. Based on the CDR3 plus reference TRBV2 and TRBJ2-2, the full variable domain is EPEVTQTPSHQVTQMGQEVILRCVPISNHLYFYWYRQILGQKVEFLVSFYNNEISEKSEIFDDQFSVERPDGSNFTLKIRSTKLEDSAMYFCASSVKGLNTGELFFGEGSRLTVL.

The genes are TRBV11-2 and TRBJ2-1; D is undetermined. V lost 4 bases, J lost 5 bases, and 12 bases lay in between. The CDR3 loop spans 14 amino acids. CDR1 SGHAT and CDR2 FQNNGV come from the germline V gene. CDR3 nucleotide sequence: TGTGCCAGCAGCTCCCTCGAGCGTGACAATGAGCAGTTCTTC. Residues: CASSSLERDNEQFF.